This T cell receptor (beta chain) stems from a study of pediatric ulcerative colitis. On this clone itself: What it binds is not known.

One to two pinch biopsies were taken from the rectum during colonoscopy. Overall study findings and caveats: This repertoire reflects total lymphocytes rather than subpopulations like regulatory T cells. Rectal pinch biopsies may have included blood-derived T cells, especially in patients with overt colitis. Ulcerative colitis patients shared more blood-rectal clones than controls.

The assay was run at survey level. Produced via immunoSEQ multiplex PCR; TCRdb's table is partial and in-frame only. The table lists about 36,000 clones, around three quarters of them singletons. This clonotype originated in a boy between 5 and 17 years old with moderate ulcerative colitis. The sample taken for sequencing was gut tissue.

CDR3 residues: CASTKGDRGNSPLHF. The CDR3 DNA follows: TGCGCCAGCACTAAAGGGGACAGAGGGAATTCACCCCTCCACTTT. V is TRBV4-3 and J is TRBJ1-6, with 7 bases that match TRBD1. This CDR3 is built from 15 residues. The germline V gene has CDR1 LGHNA and CDR2 YSLEER. V was pared by 7 bases and J by 7 bases, with 10 bases of the junction left unmatched.